This T cell receptor beta chain was retrieved from a study of T cell repertoires in cytomegalovirus infection (dated 2019 in TCRdb). Looking at the study overall: Donor HLA type was relevant to the analysis, because carriage of CMV infection together with the matching HLA type was indicated by public TCR beta signatures.

At the junction V is shortened by 10 bases and J by 0 bases, with 14 bases in between. From its cysteine to its phenylalanine, the CDR3 spans 14 amino acids. The read is trimmed to its CDR3 DNA, 42 bases read in frame from base 1. Looking up the germline V gene yields CDR1 ENHRY and CDR2 SYGVKD. The instrument was an Illumina HiSeq 1500. In-frame beta chains were kept once TCRdb had trimmed the public reads at Q25 with fastp and called clones with MiXCR. Every entry covers one CDR3 protein and lists the most common genes and DNA from its rows. This sample comprises 310,000 or so distinct CDR3 sequences, approximately 10% of them detected only once. The ten most abundant clones make up approximately 2.4% of the sample. What the work shows at the level of the full study, not this receptor alone: The ex vivo response was dominated by HLA-C-restricted CMV-specific TCR beta clonotypes, which also provided the single most frequent clonotype in two of eight donors. In both this cohort and an independent roughly 350-donor cohort, the cumulative frequency of public TCR beta family members distinguished carriers of CMV infection plus the relevant HLA type.

This clonotype was picked up many times. The clone's antigen remains unknown. The sample holds no much larger clone one base away, and base qualities are not on file. The TCR was taken from a human donor in good health (CMV status not recorded). Some clones in this sample may be carry-over from other donors' samples. The chain is assembled from TRBV10-3 and TRBJ2-3; the D gene is perhaps TRBD1, on 7 matching bases. The sequencing input was PBMCs. The CDR3 protein sequence reads: CATRDSTSTDTQYF. The bases are TGTGCCACGCGGGACAGTACTAGCACAGATACGCAGTATTTT.